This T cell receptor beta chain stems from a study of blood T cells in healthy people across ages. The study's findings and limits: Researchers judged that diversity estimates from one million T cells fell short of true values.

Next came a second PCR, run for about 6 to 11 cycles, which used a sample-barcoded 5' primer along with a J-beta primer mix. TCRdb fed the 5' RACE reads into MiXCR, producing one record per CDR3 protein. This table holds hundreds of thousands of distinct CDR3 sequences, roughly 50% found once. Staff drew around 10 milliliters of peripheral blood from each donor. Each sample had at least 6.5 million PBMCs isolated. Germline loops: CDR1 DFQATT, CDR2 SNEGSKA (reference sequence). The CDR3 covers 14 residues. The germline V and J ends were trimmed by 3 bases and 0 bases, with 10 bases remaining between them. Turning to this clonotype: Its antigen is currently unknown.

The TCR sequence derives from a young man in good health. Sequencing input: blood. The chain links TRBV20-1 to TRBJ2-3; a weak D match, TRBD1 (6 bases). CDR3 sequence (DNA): TGCAGTGCTAGCGGTCAGGGGAGCACAGATACGCAGTATTTT. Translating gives CSASGQGSTDTQYF.